This is a list of T cell receptor beta chains from one sample in a study of radiotherapy plus CTLA-4 blockade in lung cancer. Profiled with immunoSEQ multiplex PCR; TCRdb holds only in-frame clones, not every one. The top ten hold 20% to 30% of the sample, which has some 41,000 clones, approximately 67% seen once. The sample consisted of peripheral blood, taken from a patient treated with radiotherapy plus ipilimumab. The receptors derive from a human donor with non-small cell lung cancer who had a partial response to radiotherapy plus ipilimumab. Both conserved end residues are part of each CDR3. Each record gives: V gene, clone size, D gene, J gene, CDR3 protein, CDR3 DNA. D genes are given only for firm matches. A clone size is listed for some rows: how often the clone was seen (once, few, many), or a class if it is expanded.

>TRBV19|few|.|TRBJ1-5
CASSIERGLGNQPQHF
TGTGCCAGTAGTATAGAACGGGGACTGGGCAATCAGCCCCAGCATTTT
>TRBV6-5|.|.|TRBJ1-2
CASSGAGGLGYTF
TGTGCCAGCAGTGGGGCCGGGGGACTTGGCTACACCTTC
>TRBV5-8|.|.|TRBJ2-1
CASSVYGSSYNEQFF
TGTGCCAGCAGCGTCTACGGGAGCTCCTACAATGAGCAGTTCTTC
>TRBV11-3|.|TRBD1|TRBJ2-1
CASSVGQGAYNEQFF
TGTGCCAGCAGCGTAGGTCAGGGGGCGTACAATGAGCAGTTCTTC
>TRBV11-2|.|.|TRBJ1-2
CASSLVGPQYGYTF
TGTGCCAGCAGCTTAGTTGGCCCTCAGTATGGCTACACCTTC
>TRBV7-8|few|.|TRBJ1-6
CASSLVQGGSPLHF
TGTGCCAGCAGCTTAGTACAGGGAGGGTCACCCCTCCACTTT
>TRBV5-1|.|.|TRBJ2-2
CASSPENTGELFF
TGCGCCAGCAGCCCAGAGAACACCGGGGAGCTGTTTTTT
>TRBV6-5|many|TRBD1|TRBJ1-2
CASSRQGALPYTF
TGTGCCAGCAGCCGACAGGGAGCCCTCCCCTACACCTTC
>TRBV19|medium-sized|.|TRBJ1-3
CASSVDISSGNTIYF
TGTGCCAGTAGTGTGGACATAAGCTCTGGAAACACCATATATTTT
>TRBV30|.|.|TRBJ1-1
CARRGARSTEAFF
TGTGCCCGCCGGGGGGCAAGGAGCACTGAAGCTTTCTTT
>TRBV7-9|.|.|TRBJ2-3
CASSLGVSDTQYF
TGTGCCAGCAGCTTAGGAGTTTCAGATACGCAGTATTTT
>TRBV4-1|.|TRBD2|TRBJ2-1
CASSQVGGVGEQFF
TGCGCCAGCAGCCAAGTTGGGGGGGTAGGGGAGCAGTTCTTC
>TRBV9|.|TRBD1|TRBJ1-2
CASSVSTGVHGYTF
TGTGCCAGCAGCGTCTCCACAGGGGTTCATGGCTACACCTTC
>TRBV9|.|.|TRBJ1-4
CASSLRDNSNEKLFF
TGTGCCAGCAGCCTACGAGATAACTCTAATGAAAAACTGTTTTTT
>TRBV9|.|.|TRBJ1-2
CASSGAPGGAYGYTF
TGTGCCAGCAGCGGAGCCCCCGGGGGGGCGTATGGCTACACCTTC
>TRBV19|once|TRBD1|TRBJ1-6
CASADRADSPLHF
TGTGCCAGTGCGGACAGGGCAGATTCACCCCTCCACTTT
>TRBV14|.|.|TRBJ2-1
CASSPRTDNEQFF
TGTGCCAGCAGCCCGCGGACAGACAATGAGCAGTTCTTC
>TRBV19|.|.|TRBJ1-6
CASSIPGLLSPLHF
TGTGCCAGTAGCATACCTGGCCTCCTCTCACCCCTCCACTTT
>TRBV25-1|many|TRBD1|TRBJ2-1
CASRRTGDYNEQFF
TGTGCCAGCCGACGGACAGGGGATTACAATGAGCAGTTCTTC
>TRBV5-1|.|TRBD1|TRBJ2-7
CASGTGLSYEQYF
TGCGCCAGTGGGACAGGACTATCTTACGAGCAGTACTTC
>TRBV18|.|.|TRBJ2-5
CASSRQGGDQETQYF
TGTGCCAGCTCACGTCAGGGAGGCGACCAGGAGACCCAGTACTTC
>TRBV19|.|TRBD1|TRBJ2-5
CASSTTGQGTETQYF
TGTGCCAGTAGTACCACGGGACAGGGGACAGAGACCCAGTACTTC
>TRBV6-1|.|.|TRBJ2-3
CASSDRGAFTDTQYF
TGTGCCAGCAGTGACCGGGGGGCCTTCACAGATACGCAGTATTTT
>TRBV14|once|TRBD2|TRBJ2-7
CASSQASGGNSEQYF
TGTGCCAGCAGCCAAGCTAGCGGGGGTAATAGCGAGCAGTACTTC
>TRBV19|few|.|TRBJ1-2
CASMGDKDYGYTF
TGTGCCAGTATGGGGGACAAGGACTATGGCTACACCTTC
>TRBV9|.|TRBD1|TRBJ1-2
CASSANRGDYGYTF
TGTGCCAGCAGCGCCAACAGGGGTGACTATGGCTACACCTTC
>TRBV4-1|.|TRBD2|TRBJ2-1
CASSQEGPSSGSIYNEQFF
TGCGCCAGCAGCCAGGAAGGGCCGTCTAGCGGGTCGATTTACAATGAGCAGTTCTTC
>TRBV5-1|.|.|TRBJ1-3
CASSLLPGSGNTIYF
TGCGCCAGCAGCTTGCTTCCCGGCTCTGGAAACACCATATATTTT
>TRBV19|medium-sized|.|TRBJ1-2
CASSIQGRANYGYTF
TGTGCCAGTAGTATTCAGGGGAGGGCTAACTATGGCTACACCTTC
>TRBV7-2|.|.|TRBJ2-3
CASSTGWPRDTQYF
TGTGCCAGCAGCACGGGGTGGCCGAGAGATACGCAGTATTTT
>TRBV9|few|.|TRBJ1-2
CASSVGAGLGGYTF
TGTGCCAGCAGCGTAGGGGCGGGGCTGGGCGGCTACACCTTC
>TRBV30|.|TRBD1|TRBJ1-1
CAWRNPGTGGNTEAFF
TGTGCCTGGAGAAACCCCGGGACAGGGGGGAACACTGAAGCTTTCTTT
>TRBV18|.|TRBD2|TRBJ2-3
CASSLRAGELTDTQYF
TGTGCCAGCTCACTCCGAGCGGGGGAGCTCACAGATACGCAGTATTTT
>TRBV6-6|.|TRBD2|TRBJ2-1
CATSSSGGEQFF
TGTGCCACTTCGTCTAGCGGGGGGGAGCAGTTCTTC
>TRBV18|.|.|TRBJ1-1
CASSPPAREAFF
TGTGCCAGCTCACCACCGGCCAGGGAAGCTTTCTTT
>TRBV7-2|many|TRBD2|TRBJ2-1
CASRTSGRNEQFF
TGTGCCAGTCGGACTAGCGGGCGCAATGAGCAGTTCTTC
>TRBV27|.|TRBD2|TRBJ2-3
CASRGLAGAYSTQYF
TGTGCCAGCAGGGGACTAGCGGGAGCCTACAGCACGCAGTATTTT
>TRBV19|.|TRBD1|TRBJ2-5
CASSQGQARETQYF
TGTGCCAGTAGTCAAGGACAGGCTCGAGAGACCCAGTACTTC
>TRBV6-6|few|.|TRBJ1-3
CASSPLDRLYF
TGTGCCAGCAGTCCCCTTGACAGGTTATATTTT
>TRBV5-1|.|.|TRBJ2-7
CASSLVPESTYEQYF
TGCGCCAGCAGCCTTGTCCCGGAGAGCACCTACGAGCAGTACTTC
>TRBV20-1|.|.|TRBJ2-7
CSARSGYEQYF
TGCAGTGCTAGGTCGGGCTACGAGCAGTACTTC
>TRBV9|.|.|TRBJ1-1
CASSAFRGEAFF
TGTGCCAGCAGCGCCTTCCGGGGTGAAGCTTTCTTT
>TRBV5-8|.|.|TRBJ2-2
CASSLANSLTGELFF
TGTGCCAGCAGCTTGGCCAACAGCCTTACCGGGGAGCTGTTTTTT
>TRBV2|few|TRBD2|TRBJ2-3
CASRQAGRSTDTQYF
TGTGCCAGCAGGCAAGCGGGGAGGAGCACAGATACGCAGTATTTT
>TRBV10-3|.|.|TRBJ2-7
CAISEARGDYEQYF
TGTGCCATCAGTGAAGCGCGGGGAGACTACGAGCAGTACTTC
>TRBV10-3|.|TRBD1|TRBJ1-4
CAIGERQGVEEKLFF
TGTGCCATCGGGGAGCGACAGGGGGTTGAAGAAAAACTGTTTTTT
>TRBV12-5|.|.|TRBJ1-1
CASGLVQRGGEAFF
TGTGCTAGTGGTTTGGTACAAAGGGGCGGTGAAGCTTTCTTT
>TRBV7-3|once|.|TRBJ1-1
CASSSGRGDTEAFF
TGTGCCAGCAGCTCAGGGCGAGGAGACACTGAAGCTTTCTTT
>TRBV6-1|few|TRBD2|TRBJ2-3
CASSQGLAGLTDTQYF
TGTGCCAGCAGTCAAGGACTAGCGGGTCTGACAGATACGCAGTATTTT
>TRBV7-2|.|.|TRBJ2-7
CASSPLDEQYF
TGTGCCAGCAGCCCCCTTGACGAGCAGTACTTC
>TRBV13|.|TRBD1|TRBJ1-2
CASSHEQGVNYGYTF
TGTGCCAGCAGCCATGAACAGGGGGTCAACTATGGCTACACCTTC
>TRBV6-1|many|TRBD2|TRBJ2-4
CASKFQLLADIQYF
TGTGCCAGCAAGTTCCAACTACTAGCGGACATTCAGTACTTC
>TRBV10-3|.|.|TRBJ1-5
CAISDNWSGSNQPQHF
TGTGCCATCAGTGATAATTGGAGCGGTAGCAATCAGCCCCAGCATTTT
>TRBV6-4|.|.|TRBJ2-7
CASPRLNTSTGEQYF
TGTGCCAGCCCCCGGCTTAATACGTCTACAGGGGAGCAGTACTTC